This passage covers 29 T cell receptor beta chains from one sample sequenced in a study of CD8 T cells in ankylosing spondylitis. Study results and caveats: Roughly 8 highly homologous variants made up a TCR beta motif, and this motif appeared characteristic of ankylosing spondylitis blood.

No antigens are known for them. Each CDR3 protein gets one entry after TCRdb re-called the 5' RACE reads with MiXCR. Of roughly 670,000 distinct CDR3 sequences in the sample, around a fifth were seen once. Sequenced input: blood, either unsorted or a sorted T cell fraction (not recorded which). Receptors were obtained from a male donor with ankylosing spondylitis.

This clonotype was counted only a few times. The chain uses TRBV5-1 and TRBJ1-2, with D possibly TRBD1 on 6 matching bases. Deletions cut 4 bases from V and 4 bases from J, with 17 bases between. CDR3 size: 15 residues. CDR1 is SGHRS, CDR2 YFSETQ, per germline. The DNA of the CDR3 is TGCGCCAGCAGCCCCCCGGACAGCCGCCGCTATGGCTACACCTTC. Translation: CASSPPDSRRYGYTF.

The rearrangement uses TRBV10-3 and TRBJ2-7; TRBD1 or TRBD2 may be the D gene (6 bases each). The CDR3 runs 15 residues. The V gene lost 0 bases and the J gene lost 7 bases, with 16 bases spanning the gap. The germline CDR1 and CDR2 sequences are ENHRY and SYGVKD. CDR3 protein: CAISESGQPRGEQYF. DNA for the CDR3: TGTGCCATCAGTGAGTCAGGACAGCCCCGGGGGGAGCAGTACTTC.

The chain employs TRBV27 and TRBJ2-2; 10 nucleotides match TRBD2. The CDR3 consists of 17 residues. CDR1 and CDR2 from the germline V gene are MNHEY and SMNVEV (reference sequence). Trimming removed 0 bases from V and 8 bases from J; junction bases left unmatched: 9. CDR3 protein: CASSLSYSGRADGELFF. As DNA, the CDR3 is TGTGCCAGCAGTTTATCATACAGCGGGAGGGCCGATGGGGAGCTGTTTTTT.

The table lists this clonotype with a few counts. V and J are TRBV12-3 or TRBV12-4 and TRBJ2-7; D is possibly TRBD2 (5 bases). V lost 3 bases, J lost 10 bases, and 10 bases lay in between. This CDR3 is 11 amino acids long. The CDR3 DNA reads TGTGCCAGCAGTTTCGGGAAGAACCAGTACTTC. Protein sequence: CASSFGKNQYF.

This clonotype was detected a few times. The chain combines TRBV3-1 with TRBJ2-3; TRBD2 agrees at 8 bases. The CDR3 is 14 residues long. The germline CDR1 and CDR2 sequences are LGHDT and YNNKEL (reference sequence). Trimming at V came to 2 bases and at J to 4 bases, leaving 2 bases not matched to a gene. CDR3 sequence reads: CASSQQTSADTQYF. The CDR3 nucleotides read TGTGCCAGCAGCCAACAGACTAGCGCAGATACGCAGTATTTT.

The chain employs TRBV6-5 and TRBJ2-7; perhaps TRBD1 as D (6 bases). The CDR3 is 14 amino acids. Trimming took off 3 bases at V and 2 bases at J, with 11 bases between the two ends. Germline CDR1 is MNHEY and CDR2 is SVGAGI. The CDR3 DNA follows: TGTGCCAGCAGTTATAGGGGGTTCCCCTACGAGCAGTACTTC. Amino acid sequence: CASSYRGFPYEQYF.

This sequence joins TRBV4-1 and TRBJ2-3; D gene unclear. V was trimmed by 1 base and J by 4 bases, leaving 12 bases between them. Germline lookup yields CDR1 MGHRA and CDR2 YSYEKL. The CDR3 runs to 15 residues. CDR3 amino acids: CASSQGSRESDTQYF. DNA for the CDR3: TGCGCCAGCAGCCAAGGAAGTAGAGAATCAGATACGCAGTATTTT.

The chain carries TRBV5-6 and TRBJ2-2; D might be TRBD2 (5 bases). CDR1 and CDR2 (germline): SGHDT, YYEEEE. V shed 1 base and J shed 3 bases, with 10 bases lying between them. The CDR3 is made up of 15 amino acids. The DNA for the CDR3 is TGTGCCAGCAGCTTGCGGGGTCAGTACACCGGGGAGCTGTTTTTT. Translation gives CASSLRGQYTGELFF.

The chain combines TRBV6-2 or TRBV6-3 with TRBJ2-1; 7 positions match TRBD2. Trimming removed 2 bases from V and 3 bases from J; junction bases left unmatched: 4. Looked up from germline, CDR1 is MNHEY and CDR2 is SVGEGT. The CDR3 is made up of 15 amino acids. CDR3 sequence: CASSYMASGYNEQFF. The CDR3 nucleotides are TGTGCCAGCAGTTACATGGCTAGCGGCTACAATGAGCAGTTCTTC.

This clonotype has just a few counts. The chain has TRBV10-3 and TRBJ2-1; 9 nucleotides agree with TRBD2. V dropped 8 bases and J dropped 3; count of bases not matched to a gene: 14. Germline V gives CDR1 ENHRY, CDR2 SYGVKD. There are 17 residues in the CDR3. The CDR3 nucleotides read TGTGCCATCTCCGCCAGGTCAGCGGGAGGAAGCTACAATGAGCAGTTCTTC. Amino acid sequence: CAISARSAGGSYNEQFF.

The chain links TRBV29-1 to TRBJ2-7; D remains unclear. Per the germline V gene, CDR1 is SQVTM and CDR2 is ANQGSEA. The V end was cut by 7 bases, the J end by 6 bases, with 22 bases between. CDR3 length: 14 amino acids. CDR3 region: CSAALSTGWAEQYF. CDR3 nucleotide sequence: TGCAGCGCCGCGCTTTCTACTGGTTGGGCCGAGCAGTACTTC.

The CDR3 coding sequence is TGTGCCAGCAGTTCCCTAGGGGGGTATAGCAATCAGCCCCAGCATTTT. Protein sequence: CASSSLGGYSNQPQHF. V is TRBV27 and J is TRBJ1-5; possibly TRBD1 for D (6 bases). The V end lost 4 bases, the J end lost 0 bases, and 13 bases lay between the germline ends. Germline CDR1 reads MNHEY; CDR2 reads SMNVEV (reference sequence). The CDR3 is 16 amino acids.

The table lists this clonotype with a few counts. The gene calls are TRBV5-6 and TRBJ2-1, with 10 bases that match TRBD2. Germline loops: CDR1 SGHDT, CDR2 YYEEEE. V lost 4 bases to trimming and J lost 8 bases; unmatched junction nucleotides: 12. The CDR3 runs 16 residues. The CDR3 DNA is TGTGCCAGCAGCCTAAGCGGGAGGGCCTGGGTGGATGAGCAGTTCTTC. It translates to CASSLSGRAWVDEQFF.

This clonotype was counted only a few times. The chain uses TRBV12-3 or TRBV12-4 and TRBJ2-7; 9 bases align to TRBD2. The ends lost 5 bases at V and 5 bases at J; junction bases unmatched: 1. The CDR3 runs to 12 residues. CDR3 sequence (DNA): TGTGCCAGCAGTGCTAGCGGGAACGAGCAGTACTTC. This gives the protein CASSASGNEQYF.

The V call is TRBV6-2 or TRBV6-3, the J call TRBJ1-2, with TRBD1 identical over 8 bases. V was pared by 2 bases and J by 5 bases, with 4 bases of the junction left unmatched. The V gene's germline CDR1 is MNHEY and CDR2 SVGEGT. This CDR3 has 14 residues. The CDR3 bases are TGTGCCAGCAGTTACGGCCAGGGGGCATATGGCTACACCTTC. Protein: CASSYGQGAYGYTF.

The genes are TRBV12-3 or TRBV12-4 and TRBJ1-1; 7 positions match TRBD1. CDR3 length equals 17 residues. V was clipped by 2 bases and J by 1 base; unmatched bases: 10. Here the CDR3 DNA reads TGTGCCAGCAGTTTAAGCCTAGGGGGCGCGAGGAACACTGAAGCTTTCTTT. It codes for CASSLSLGGARNTEAFF.

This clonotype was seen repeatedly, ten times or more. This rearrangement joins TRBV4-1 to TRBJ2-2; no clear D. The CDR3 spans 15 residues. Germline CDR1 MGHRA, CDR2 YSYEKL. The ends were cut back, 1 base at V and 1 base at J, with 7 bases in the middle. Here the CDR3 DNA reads TGCGCCAGCAGCCAAGTCATTTGGAACACCGGGGAGCTGTTTTTT. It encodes CASSQVIWNTGELFF.

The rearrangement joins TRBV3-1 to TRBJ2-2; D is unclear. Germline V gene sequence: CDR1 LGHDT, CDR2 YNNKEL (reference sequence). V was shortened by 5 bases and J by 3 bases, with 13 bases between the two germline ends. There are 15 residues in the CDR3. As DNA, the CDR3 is TGTGCCAGCAGCTCTAACCCTGGGCACACCGGGGAGCTGTTTTTT. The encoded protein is CASSSNPGHTGELFF.

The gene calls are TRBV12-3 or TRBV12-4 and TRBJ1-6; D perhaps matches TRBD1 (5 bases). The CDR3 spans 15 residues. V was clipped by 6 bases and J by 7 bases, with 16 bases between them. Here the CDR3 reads CASRTGQRGNSPLHF. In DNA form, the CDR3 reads TGTGCCAGCAGGACGGGGCAGCGTGGGAATTCACCCCTCCACTTT.

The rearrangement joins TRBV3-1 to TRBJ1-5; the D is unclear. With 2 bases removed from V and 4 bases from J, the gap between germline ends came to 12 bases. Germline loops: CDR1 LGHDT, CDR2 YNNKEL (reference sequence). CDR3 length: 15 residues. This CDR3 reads CASSQHGEGNQPQHF. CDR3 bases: TGTGCCAGCAGCCAACATGGGGAGGGTAATCAGCCCCAGCATTTT.

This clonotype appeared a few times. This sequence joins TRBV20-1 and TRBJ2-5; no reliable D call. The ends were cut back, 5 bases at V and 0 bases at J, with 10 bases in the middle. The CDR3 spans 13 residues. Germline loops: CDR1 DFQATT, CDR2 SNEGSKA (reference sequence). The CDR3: CSAYSKYQETQYF. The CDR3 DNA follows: TGCAGTGCTTACTCTAAGTACCAAGAGACCCAGTACTTC.

CDR3 DNA: TGTGCCAGCAGTGGGACTAGCTTCACCGGGGAGCTGTTTTTT. Protein: CASSGTSFTGELFF. The chain carries TRBV2 and TRBJ2-2; 8 positions agree with TRBD2. The CDR3 consists of 14 residues. With 4 bases clipped from V and 4 bases from J, the junction kept 2 bases outside the gene matches. Germline V gene data show CDR1 as SNHLY and CDR2 as FYNNEI.

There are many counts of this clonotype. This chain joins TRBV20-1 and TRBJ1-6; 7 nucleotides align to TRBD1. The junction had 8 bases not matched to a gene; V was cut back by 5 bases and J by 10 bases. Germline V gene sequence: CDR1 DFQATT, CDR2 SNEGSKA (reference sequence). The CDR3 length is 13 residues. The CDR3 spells CSAVTGSVSPLHF. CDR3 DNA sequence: TGCAGTGCTGTGACAGGGTCGGTCTCACCCCTCCACTTT.

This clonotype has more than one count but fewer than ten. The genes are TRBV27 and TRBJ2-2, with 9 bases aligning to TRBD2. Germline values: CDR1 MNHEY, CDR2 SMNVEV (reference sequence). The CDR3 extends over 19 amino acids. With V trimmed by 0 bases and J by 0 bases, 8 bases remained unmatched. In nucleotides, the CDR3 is TGTGCCAGCAGTTTATCACCGGGACTAGCCTTCGCGAACACCGGGGAGCTGTTTTTT. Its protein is CASSLSPGLAFANTGELFF.

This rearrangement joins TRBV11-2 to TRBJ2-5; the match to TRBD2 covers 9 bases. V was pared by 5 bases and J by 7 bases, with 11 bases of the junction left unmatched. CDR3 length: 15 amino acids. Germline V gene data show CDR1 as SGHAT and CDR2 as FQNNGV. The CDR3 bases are TGTGCCAGCAGCGGAGGGCGGGAGGGCCCTGTGACCCAGTACTTC. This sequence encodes CASSGGREGPVTQYF.

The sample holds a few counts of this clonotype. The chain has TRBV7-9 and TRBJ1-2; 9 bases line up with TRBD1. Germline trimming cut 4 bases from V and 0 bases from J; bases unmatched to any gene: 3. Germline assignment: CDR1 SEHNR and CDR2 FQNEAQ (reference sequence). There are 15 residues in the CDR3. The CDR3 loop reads CASSSGDRANYGYTF. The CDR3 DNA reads TGTGCCAGCAGCTCTGGGGACAGGGCTAACTATGGCTACACCTTC.

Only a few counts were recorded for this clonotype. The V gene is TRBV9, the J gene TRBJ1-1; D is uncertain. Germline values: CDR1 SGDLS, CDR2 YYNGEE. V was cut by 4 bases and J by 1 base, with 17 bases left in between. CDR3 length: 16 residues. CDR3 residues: CASSPQAAGKNTEAFF. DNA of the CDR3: TGTGCCAGCAGCCCCCAGGCTGCCGGGAAGAACACTGAAGCTTTCTTT.

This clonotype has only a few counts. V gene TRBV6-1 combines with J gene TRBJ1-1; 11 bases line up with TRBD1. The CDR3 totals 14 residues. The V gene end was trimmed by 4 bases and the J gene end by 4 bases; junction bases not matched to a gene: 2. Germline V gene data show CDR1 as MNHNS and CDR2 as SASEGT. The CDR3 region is CASSVGTGGTEAFF. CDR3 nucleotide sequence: TGTGCCAGCAGTGTTGGGACAGGGGGCACTGAAGCTTTCTTT.

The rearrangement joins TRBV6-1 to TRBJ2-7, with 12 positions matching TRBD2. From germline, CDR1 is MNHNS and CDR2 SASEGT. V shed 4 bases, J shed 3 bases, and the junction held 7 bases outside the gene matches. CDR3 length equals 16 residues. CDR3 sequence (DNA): TGTGCCAGCAGTGTCCGACTAGCGGGGGAATACTACGAGCAGTACTTC. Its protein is CASSVRLAGEYYEQYF.